This is a list of T cell receptor beta chains from one sample in a study of shared clonotypes between healthy human individuals. The table came from immunoSEQ multiplex PCR; TCRdb's copy has only in-frame clones and leaves some out. The profile shows 980,000 or so clones, approximately 76% of them singletons. The sequenced material came from memory CD4+ T cells sorted from blood. These receptors were taken from a young man in good health. The CDR3 runs from the conserved cysteine through the conserved F or W. D genes are given only for firm matches. Clone size, where shown, is once, few, many, or a class for clones that have expanded.

d_gene: NA
abundance: NA
v_gene: TRBV5-1
j_gene: TRBJ1-3
CDR3nt: TGCGCCAGCAGCTCTGACGGACCTCGTACAGGAAACACCATATATTTT
CDR3aa: CASSSDGPRTGNTIYF

d_gene: TRBD2
abundance: NA
v_gene: TRBV5-3
j_gene: TRBJ2-7
CDR3nt: TGTGCCACGGCTAGCGGCTTCTACGAGCAGTACTTC
CDR3aa: CATASGFYEQYF

d_gene: NA
abundance: NA
v_gene: TRBV19
j_gene: TRBJ2-6
CDR3nt: TGTGCCAGTAGTATATCGGCCCGATACCACCCTGGGGCCAACGTCCTGACTTTC
CDR3aa: CASSISARYHPGANVLTF

d_gene: NA
abundance: NA
v_gene: TRBV25-1
j_gene: TRBJ1-1
CDR3nt: TGTGCCAGCAGTCATCACTTGGGTACTGAAGCTTTCTTT
CDR3aa: CASSHHLGTEAFF

d_gene: TRBD2
abundance: NA
v_gene: TRBV5-6
j_gene: TRBJ2-7
CDR3nt: TGTGCCAGCAGCCGGGGACTAGCGGGGGACGAGCAGTACTTC
CDR3aa: CASSRGLAGDEQYF

d_gene: TRBD1
abundance: NA
v_gene: TRBV30
j_gene: TRBJ1-1
CDR3nt: TGTGCCTGGAGTCGACAGGGGAACACTGAAGCTTTCTTT
CDR3aa: CAWSRQGNTEAFF

d_gene: NA
abundance: NA
v_gene: TRBV19
j_gene: TRBJ2-7
CDR3nt: TGTGCCAGTAGTGCGGACCGGCGGCTCGAGCAGTACTTC
CDR3aa: CASSADRRLEQYF

d_gene: NA
abundance: NA
v_gene: TRBV18
j_gene: TRBJ1-4
CDR3nt: TGTGCCAGCTCACCGGGGATGGCAACTAATGAAAAACTGTTTTTT
CDR3aa: CASSPGMATNEKLFF

d_gene: NA
abundance: NA
v_gene: TRBV2
j_gene: TRBJ1-5
CDR3nt: TGTGCCAGCAGTGGCGCGGGAGGCAATCAGCCCCAGCATTTT
CDR3aa: CASSGAGGNQPQHF

d_gene: NA
abundance: NA
v_gene: TRBV18
j_gene: TRBJ1-3
CDR3nt: TGTGCCAGCTCAGACCGGACGGACACTCATGGAAACACCATATATTTT
CDR3aa: CASSDRTDTHGNTIYF

d_gene: NA
abundance: NA
v_gene: TRBV28
j_gene: TRBJ2-3
CDR3nt: TGTGCCAGCAGTTTCCGGGACGCCCGAGGAGGCACAGATACGCAGTATTTT
CDR3aa: CASSFRDARGGTDTQYF

d_gene: NA
abundance: NA
v_gene: TRBV11-2
j_gene: TRBJ2-3
CDR3nt: TGTGCCAGCAGCGCCGGACTCTATACCCAGTATTTT
CDR3aa: CASSAGLYTQYF

d_gene: NA
abundance: NA
v_gene: TRBV28
j_gene: TRBJ1-5
CDR3nt: TGTGCCAGCAGTTTAAATGACGGGCCCAATCAGCCCCAGCATTTT
CDR3aa: CASSLNDGPNQPQHF

d_gene: NA
abundance: NA
v_gene: TRBV10-1
j_gene: TRBJ2-7
CDR3nt: TGCGCCAGCAGTGAGTCGACAGTAGGTTACGAGCAGTACTTC
CDR3aa: CASSESTVGYEQYF

d_gene: NA
abundance: NA
v_gene: TRBV11-2
j_gene: TRBJ1-5
CDR3nt: TGTGCCAGCAGCTTAGAAGGCAGATATCAGCCCCAGCATTTT
CDR3aa: CASSLEGRYQPQHF

d_gene: NA
abundance: NA
v_gene: TRBV20-1
j_gene: TRBJ2-7
CDR3nt: TGCAGTGCTAGCGCCCTCTACGAGCAGTACTTC
CDR3aa: CSASALYEQYF

d_gene: TRBD2
abundance: NA
v_gene: TRBV27
j_gene: TRBJ2-7
CDR3nt: TGTGCCAGCAGACCCGATCCCGCCGTGCCCGGTAAACGAGCGGGAACATTCTACGAGCAGTACTTC
CDR3aa: CASRPDPAVPGKRAGTFYEQYF

d_gene: NA
abundance: many
v_gene: TRBV7-9
j_gene: TRBJ1-1
CDR3nt: TGTGCCAGCAGCATCGACATGAACACTGAAGCTTTCTTT
CDR3aa: CASSIDMNTEAFF

d_gene: NA
abundance: NA
v_gene: TRBV18
j_gene: TRBJ2-5
CDR3nt: TGTGCCAGCTCACCTCAGGGTGGGGGACGAGAGACCCAGTACTTC
CDR3aa: CASSPQGGGRETQYF

d_gene: NA
abundance: few
v_gene: TRBV15
j_gene: TRBJ1-5
CDR3nt: TGTGCCACCAGCAGAGAAGATCTCGGGGCACGGAGGCCCCAGCATTTT
CDR3aa: CATSREDLGARRPQHF

d_gene: TRBD1
abundance: many
v_gene: TRBV19
j_gene: TRBJ2-7
CDR3nt: TGTGCCAGTAGTACGGACGGGACAGGCCCCCTCTACGAGCAGTACTTC
CDR3aa: CASSTDGTGPLYEQYF

d_gene: TRBD1
abundance: NA
v_gene: TRBV4-1
j_gene: TRBJ2-5
CDR3nt: TGCGCCCAAGGACCTTACAGGGGAGTTAGGGGAGAGACCCAGTACTTC
CDR3aa: CAQGPYRGVRGETQYF

d_gene: NA
abundance: NA
v_gene: TRBV19
j_gene: TRBJ1-4
CDR3nt: TGTGCCAGTAGTCCCACACCGGGGGCTAGTGAAAAACTGTTTTTT
CDR3aa: CASSPTPGASEKLFF

d_gene: NA
abundance: NA
v_gene: TRBV5-1
j_gene: TRBJ1-4
CDR3nt: TGCGCCAGCAGCGAGGGCCTAAGAGAAAAACTGTTTTTT
CDR3aa: CASSEGLREKLFF

d_gene: TRBD1
abundance: once
v_gene: TRBV5-1
j_gene: TRBJ2-7
CDR3nt: TGCGCCAGCAGCGGGACAGACCCGTACGAGCAGTACTTC
CDR3aa: CASSGTDPYEQYF

d_gene: TRBD1
abundance: NA
v_gene: TRBV6-6
j_gene: TRBJ1-5
CDR3nt: TGTGCCAGCAGTTACCGAGGACAGGGTGAGCAGCCCCAGCATTTT
CDR3aa: CASSYRGQGEQPQHF

d_gene: NA
abundance: NA
v_gene: TRBV30
j_gene: TRBJ2-7
CDR3nt: TGTGCCTGGAGTGTAGGGGTAATCTACGAGCAGTACTTC
CDR3aa: CAWSVGVIYEQYF

d_gene: NA
abundance: few
v_gene: TRBV19
j_gene: TRBJ1-1
CDR3nt: TGTGCCAGTAGTACGTACAGCATGAACACTGAAGCTTTCTTT
CDR3aa: CASSTYSMNTEAFF

d_gene: TRBD1
abundance: NA
v_gene: TRBV19
j_gene: TRBJ1-5
CDR3nt: TGTGCCAGTAGCCGGACAGGGACCAACAATCAGCCCCAGCATTTT
CDR3aa: CASSRTGTNNQPQHF

d_gene: NA
abundance: NA
v_gene: TRBV7-2
j_gene: TRBJ2-7
CDR3nt: TGTGCCAGCAGTCAACCCGGGACGGTCTACGAGCAGTACTTC
CDR3aa: CASSQPGTVYEQYF

d_gene: NA
abundance: once
v_gene: TRBV10-3
j_gene: TRBJ1-5
CDR3nt: TGTGCCATCAGTGATCCGGGGGGAAGACATAGCAATCAGCCCCAGCATTTT
CDR3aa: CAISDPGGRHSNQPQHF

d_gene: TRBD2
abundance: once
v_gene: TRBV2
j_gene: TRBJ2-2
CDR3nt: TGTGCCAGCGACAAGGCGGGAGGTAGCACCGGGGAGCTGTTTTTT
CDR3aa: CASDKAGGSTGELFF